Below, 18 T cell receptor beta chains from the same sample are listed, as sequenced in a study of blood T cell repertoires in COVID-19. Some clones are missing from TCRdb's copy, which holds only in-frame ones; the method was immunoSEQ multiplex PCR. The table shows 300,000 to 450,000 clones, with 87% occurring only once. Input material: peripheral blood. These receptors came from a woman aged 55-69 years with COVID-19, enrolled during active disease.

The chain joins TRBV6-5 to TRBJ2-3; a possible D gene is TRBD1 (6 bases). V shed 0 bases and J shed 2 bases, with 9 bases lying between them. The germline V gene has CDR1 MNHEY and CDR2 SVGAGI. This CDR3 region has 15 residues. The CDR3 loop reads CASSYSRTDTDTQYF. In DNA, the CDR3 is TGTGCCAGCAGTTACTCGAGGACAGACACAGATACGCAGTATTTT.

V gene TRBV7-3 combines with J gene TRBJ2-5, with 9 bases fitting TRBD1. The CDR3 contains 13 residues. The germline V gene encodes CDR1 SGHTA and CDR2 FQGTGA. V was clipped by 5 bases and J by 6 bases; unmatched bases: 4. The CDR3 DNA is TGTGCCAGCAGCACCGGACAGGGGAAGACCCAGTACTTC. Translation gives CASSTGQGKTQYF.

V is TRBV2 and J is TRBJ1-2, with D perhaps TRBD1 (5 bases). Trimming removed 4 bases at V and 5 bases at J, with 8 bases between. CDR3 size: 12 residues. The germline V gene encodes CDR1 SNHLY and CDR2 FYNNEI. CDR3 bases: TGTGCCAGCAGTGGCGGGACGTATGGCTACACCTTC. Residues: CASSGGTYGYTF.

This chain connects TRBV6-5 to TRBJ1-2; D might be TRBD1 (6 bases). CDR1 is MNHEY and CDR2 is SVGAGI in the germline V gene. The V gene lost 2 bases and the J gene lost 14 bases, with 21 bases spanning the gap. The CDR3 runs 14 residues. CDR3 DNA: TGTGCCAGCAGTTACAGAGCCGGGACACAACTCACGACCTTC. It translates to CASSYRAGTQLTTF.

V usage is TRBV19 and J usage is TRBJ2-2; TRBD1 aligns across 9 bases. CDR1 is LNHDA and CDR2 is SQIVND in the germline V gene (reference sequence). J lost 5 bases, V lost 4 bases, and 2 bases had no gene match. The CDR3 is 14 residues long. CDR3 protein: CASSKGQGTGELFF. Here the CDR3 DNA reads TGTGCCAGTAGTAAAGGACAGGGGACCGGGGAGCTGTTTTTT. Complete variable domain (other parts from reference TRBV19 and TRBJ2-2): DGGITQSPKYLFRKEGQNVTLSCEQNLNHDAMYWYRQDPGQGLRLIYYSQIVNDFQKGDIAEGYSVSREKKESFPLTVTSAQKNPTAFYLCASSKGQGTGELFFGEGSRLTVL.

The genes are TRBV19 and TRBJ2-5; D gene unclear. Germline CDR1 reads LNHDA; CDR2 reads SQIVND (reference sequence). V lost 5 bases and J 3 bases, leaving 4 bases between the germline ends. This CDR3 has 11 amino acids. Here the CDR3 DNA reads TGTGCCAGTAGTCTCGAAGAGACCCAGTACTTC. Amino acids: CASSLEETQYF.

This clone was picked up a small number of times. This sequence joins TRBV20-1 and TRBJ1-1; no clear D gene. The CDR3 totals 13 residues. Trimming removed 3 bases at V and 0 bases at J, with 8 bases between. Germline V CDR1 and CDR2: DFQATT, SNEGSKA (reference sequence). CDR3 DNA: TGCAGTGCTAGTTTGGGCATGAACACTGAAGCTTTCTTT. Its protein is CSASLGMNTEAFF.

The J gene is TRBJ1-2, the V gene TRBV11-1; no definite D call. Germline-derived CDR1 and CDR2 are SGHAT and FQDESV (reference sequence). The CDR3 runs 14 residues. V gave up 5 bases and J gave up 2 bases, with 12 bases separating them. This chain's CDR3 is CASSPGLTNYGYTF. CDR3 in DNA: TGTGCCAGCAGCCCCGGACTGACAAACTATGGCTACACCTTC.

The chain carries TRBV19 and TRBJ1-1; D perhaps matches TRBD1 (6 bases). The CDR3 extends over 16 amino acids. The germline V gene encodes CDR1 LNHDA and CDR2 SQIVND (reference sequence). Trimming shortened V by 6 bases and J by 2 bases, and 19 bases separated the two germline ends. The CDR3 DNA sequence: TGTGCCAGTAGCCCGATATTAACAGGGAAAAACACTGAAGCTTTCTTT. Protein sequence: CASSPILTGKNTEAFF.

The chain recombines TRBV2 with TRBJ2-7; 11 nucleotides align to TRBD1. The germline V gene encodes CDR1 SNHLY and CDR2 FYNNEI. This CDR3 is built from 15 residues. J gave up 4 bases and V 6 bases, and 8 bases lay outside the gene matches. The CDR3 spells CASSVDRGHIYEQYF. As DNA, the CDR3 is TGTGCCAGCAGCGTGGACAGGGGGCATATTTACGAGCAGTACTTC.

This sequence joins TRBV7-8 and TRBJ2-1; a weak D match, TRBD2 (6 bases). CDR1 is SGHVS, CDR2 FQNEAQ, per germline. The V and J ends lost 5 bases and 8 bases respectively, with 22 bases between them. The CDR3 length is 16 residues. The DNA of the CDR3 is TGTGCCAGCAGCACCCCGTCCGGGAGCTTCATTGATGAGCAGTTCTTC. As protein: CASSTPSGSFIDEQFF.

The chain carries TRBV5-1 and TRBJ1-1; perhaps TRBD1 as D (5 bases). Trimming pared 4 bases from V and 7 bases from J, leaving 11 bases between. Germline lookup yields CDR1 SGHRS and CDR2 YFSETQ. The CDR3 spans 12 residues. This CDR3 reads CASSIDRSEAFF. In nucleotides, the CDR3 is TGCGCCAGCAGCATAGACAGAAGTGAAGCTTTCTTT.

This clone was counted a single time. The genes are TRBV18 and TRBJ2-7; the D gene is possibly TRBD1 (6 bases). CDR1 is KGHSH, CDR2 LQKENI, per germline. V was trimmed by 3 bases and J by 3 bases, leaving 12 bases between them. The CDR3 contains 14 residues. The CDR3 region has the DNA TGTGCCAGCTCACCCGGGACACAACACTACGAGCAGTACTTC. The encoded protein is CASSPGTQHYEQYF.

V and J are TRBV19 and TRBJ1-5; D gene unclear. Trimming shortened V by 3 bases and J by 0 bases, and 12 bases separated the two germline ends. The CDR3 totals 16 residues. Germline-derived CDR1 and CDR2 are LNHDA and SQIVND (reference sequence). As DNA, the CDR3 is TGTGCCAGTAGTATCGTCCCAACTTATAGCAATCAGCCCCAGCATTTT. This encodes CASSIVPTYSNQPQHF.

This chain joins TRBV10-3 and TRBJ1-1; unclear D gene. This CDR3 contains 12 residues. The V gene's germline CDR1 is ENHRY and CDR2 SYGVKD. Trimming shortened V by 8 bases and J by 2 bases, and 9 bases separated the two germline ends. In DNA, the CDR3 is TGTGCCATCGGTCAGGCTAACACTGAAGCTTTCTTT. It specifies CAIGQANTEAFF.

The chain links TRBV19 to TRBJ1-5; 7 nucleotides line up with TRBD1. With 3 bases clipped from V and 3 bases from J, the junction kept 8 bases outside the gene matches. CDR3 length: 16 residues. Looked up from germline, CDR1 is LNHDA and CDR2 is SQIVND (reference sequence). The CDR3 protein is CASSMKGAELNQPQHF. The CDR3 DNA is TGTGCCAGTAGTATGAAGGGGGCCGAACTCAATCAGCCCCAGCATTTT.

This rearrangement joins TRBV6-2 or TRBV6-3 to TRBJ1-1; D remains ambiguous. Germline V gives CDR1 MNHEY, CDR2 SVGEGT. There are 13 residues in the CDR3. Trimming removed 2 bases at V and 6 bases at J, with 10 bases between. CDR3: CASSYQVPSEAFF. The CDR3, as DNA: TGTGCCAGCAGTTACCAGGTTCCGTCTGAAGCTTTCTTT.

This clone has just a few counts. The chain recombines TRBV5-1 with TRBJ2-5; TRBD2 is a possible D gene (6 bases). The CDR3 is made up of 14 amino acids. V shed 4 bases and J shed 2 bases, with 12 bases lying between them. CDR1 SGHRS and CDR2 YFSETQ come from the germline V gene. CDR3 residues: CASSRWGEQETQYF. The CDR3 bases are TGCGCCAGCAGCAGGTGGGGGGAGCAAGAGACCCAGTACTTC.